Listed here is a single T cell receptor beta chain. The data are from a study of cytotoxic CD8 clonotypes in ibrutinib-treated CLL. Study summary: Median treatment time before response sampling was eleven to twelve months, range 6 to 36.

Produced via immunoSEQ multiplex PCR; TCRdb's table is partial and in-frame only. The table shows some 200,000 clones, with over 60% occurring only once. CDR1 and CDR2 from the germline V gene are SGHAT and FQNNGV. This CDR3 comprises 15 residues. The V end was cut by 4 bases, the J end by 7 bases, with 17 bases between. This sample comprised PBMCs, obtained after 24 months of ibrutinib treatment. V gene TRBV11-2 combines with J gene TRBJ2-1, with D possibly being TRBD2 (5 bases). This sequence originates from a human donor with chronic lymphocytic leukemia. CDR3 bases: TGTGCCAGCAGCTCCCAACCTAGAGGGTTGAATGAGCAGTTCTTC. It encodes CASSSQPRGLNEQFF.